This T cell receptor beta chain was obtained from a study of CD8 T cells in Susac syndrome. As for this clonotype: Antigen: not known.

The CDR3 extends over 17 amino acids. Trimming took off 5 bases at V and 0 bases at J, with 17 bases between the two ends. From germline, CDR1 is LNHDA and CDR2 SQIVND (reference sequence). Reverse transcription of roughly 0.5 to 1 ug RNA was carried out with random hexamers. TCRdb reprocessed the immunoSEQ multiplex PCR reads with MiXCR, giving one entry per CDR3 protein. The table shows 230,000 or so distinct CDR3 sequences, with 95% occurring only once. The study sequenced TCR beta in blood CD8+ and CD4+ T cells. It was treatment-naive patients with stable or active relapsing-remitting disease who made up the multiple sclerosis controls. The CD8+ and CD4+ T cells were isolated magnetically using a negative isolation approach, whereas the TEMRA cells were enriched by FACS. Regarding the study as a whole: The authors acknowledged that their TCR sequencing and HLA analysis involved a relatively small number of individuals.

The source is a human donor with multiple sclerosis. Material: CD4+ T cells from PBMCs. The chain has TRBV19 and TRBJ2-1, with a possible D match to TRBD1 (5 bases). The CDR3 is CASSSRRQSISYNEQFF. The CDR3, as DNA: TGTGCCAGTAGTTCCCGAAGACAGTCCATCTCCTACAATGAGCAGTTCTTC.